This is a list of T cell receptor beta chains from one sample in a study of shared clonotypes between healthy human individuals. The method was immunoSEQ multiplex PCR; TCRdb's version includes in-frame clones alone and lacks a portion of them. The sample holds over 800,000 clones; over 90% are singletons and the top ten take less than 25%. What was sequenced was naive CD8+ T cells sorted from blood. Every receptor here comes from a man younger than 45 in good health. The CDR3 runs from the conserved cysteine through the conserved F or W. D genes are given only for firm matches. A row's size may be missing; if present it is once, few, many or a size class.

J | D | size | V | CDR3 | DNA
TRBJ2-1 | NA | NA | TRBV7-2 | CASSLGHGLPSYNEQFF | TGTGCCAGCAGCTTAGGTCACGGACTACCTAGCTACAATGAGCAGTTCTTC
TRBJ2-7 | NA | NA | TRBV29-1 | CSVGTGRVEQYF | TGCAGCGTTGGTACAGGTCGAGTCGAGCAGTACTTC
TRBJ1-2 | NA | NA | TRBV7-2 | CASSLGAGILYGYTF | TGTGCCAGCAGCTTAGGGGCTGGTATACTGTATGGCTACACCTTC
TRBJ2-1 | TRBD2 | NA | TRBV7-9 | CASSLPGLVNHNEQFF | TGTGCCAGCAGCTTACCGGGACTAGTAAATCACAATGAGCAGTTCTTC
TRBJ1-1 | TRBD1 | NA | TRBV27 | CASSERTGAIPEAFF | TGTGCCAGCAGTGAACGGACAGGGGCGATCCCCGAAGCTTTCTTT
TRBJ2-6 | TRBD2 | NA | TRBV11-2 | CASSSGLASGANVLTF | TGTGCCAGCAGCTCAGGACTAGCATCTGGGGCCAACGTCCTGACTTTC
TRBJ2-5 | NA | NA | TRBV5-6 | CASSSGAGASQETQYF | TGTGCCAGCAGCTCGGGGGCGGGGGCCTCCCAAGAGACCCAGTACTTC
TRBJ2-1 | TRBD2 | NA | TRBV11-3 | CASSLDLAGGEFEQFF | TGTGCCAGCAGCTTAGACCTCGCGGGAGGGGAATTTGAGCAGTTCTTC
TRBJ2-3 | NA | NA | TRBV6-1 | CASNPRERSDTQYF | TGTGCCAGCAACCCCAGGGAAAGGTCAGATACGCAGTATTTT
TRBJ1-2 | TRBD1 | once | TRBV7-8 | CASSLGTTGGGYGYTF | TGTGCCAGCAGCTTAGGTACTACAGGGGGCGGCTATGGCTACACCTTC
TRBJ2-7 | TRBD2 | NA | TRBV5-4 | CASSLWTSGSYEQYF | TGTGCCAGCAGCTTGTGGACTAGCGGGTCCTACGAGCAGTACTTC
TRBJ2-2 | NA | NA | TRBV9 | CASSTDGETGELFF | TGTGCCAGCAGCACGGACGGAGAGACCGGGGAGCTGTTTTTT
TRBJ2-2 | TRBD1 | NA | TRBV5-1 | CASSPRQGEHTGELFF | TGCGCCAGCAGCCCGAGACAGGGGGAGCACACCGGGGAGCTGTTTTTT
TRBJ2-1 | TRBD2 | NA | TRBV18 | CASSRVSGRDNEQFF | TGTGCCAGCTCACGGGTTAGCGGGAGGGACAATGAGCAGTTCTTC
TRBJ2-5 | TRBD2 | once | TRBV27 | CASSLGLAGGLWQTQYF | TGTGCCAGCAGTTTAGGACTAGCGGGAGGGCTATGGCAGACCCAGTACTTC
TRBJ1-4 | NA | NA | TRBV28 | CASSYATGITNEKLFF | TGTGCCAGCAGTTATGCTACAGGGATAACTAATGAAAAACTGTTTTTT
TRBJ2-4 | NA | NA | TRBV6-1 | CANRVNGGNIQYF | TGTGCCAATAGGGTTAACGGGGGAAACATTCAGTACTTC
TRBJ2-7 | NA | NA | TRBV27 | CASSLSGQGSSYEQYF | TGTGCCAGCAGTTTATCTGGGCAGGGGAGCTCCTACGAGCAGTACTTC
TRBJ2-3 | TRBD2 | once | TRBV18 | CASSPSVLQVAGGSTDTQYF | TGTGCCAGCTCACCATCCGTTCTGCAAGTAGCGGGAGGGAGCACAGATACGCAGTATTTT
TRBJ2-7 | TRBD1 | NA | TRBV15 | CATSWGQEASEQYF | TGTGCCACCAGCTGGGGACAGGAAGCATCCGAGCAGTACTTC
TRBJ1-1 | NA | NA | TRBV5-1 | CASSLVPTEAFF | TGCGCCAGCAGCTTGGTACCCACTGAAGCTTTCTTT
TRBJ2-1 | TRBD2 | NA | TRBV7-6 | CASSLGVPSGLYNEQFF | TGTGCCAGCAGCTTAGGAGTCCCTAGCGGACTGTACAATGAGCAGTTCTTC
TRBJ2-1 | NA | NA | TRBV19 | CASSMGLYNEQFF | TGTGCCAGTAGTATGGGCCTATACAATGAGCAGTTCTTC
TRBJ1-1 | TRBD1 | once | TRBV29-1 | CSVEAGLTGAEAFF | TGCAGCGTTGAAGCAGGGCTAACAGGGGCTGAAGCTTTCTTT
TRBJ1-2 | NA | NA | TRBV6-5 | CASSSPGPRGDYGYTF | TGTGCCAGCAGTTCTCCCGGGCCTCGGGGGGACTATGGCTACACCTTC
TRBJ1-2 | NA | NA | TRBV15 | CATSRAGALSYTF | TGTGCCACCAGCAGAGCAGGGGCGCTGAGCTACACCTTC
TRBJ2-3 | TRBD2 | NA | TRBV7-8 | CASSFSAGLPFGTDTQYF | TGTGCCAGCAGCTTTTCAGCGGGATTACCTTTCGGCACAGATACGCAGTATTTT
TRBJ2-1 | NA | NA | TRBV28 | CASSFSVRASGFLEQFF | TGTGCCAGCAGTTTTTCGGTTAGGGCTAGTGGTTTTCTTGAGCAGTTCTTC
TRBJ2-7 | NA | once | TRBV27 | CASKLTPVYEQYF | TGTGCCAGTAAACTAACGCCGGTCTACGAGCAGTACTTC
TRBJ2-3 | TRBD2 | NA | TRBV15 | CATSASGRYSDTQYF | TGTGCCACCAGCGCTAGCGGGAGGTATTCAGATACGCAGTATTTT
TRBJ2-1 | TRBD2 | NA | TRBV7-8 | CASSFGEAGTYNEQFF | TGTGCCAGCAGCTTCGGCGAAGCGGGAACCTACAATGAGCAGTTCTTC
TRBJ1-1 | NA | few | TRBV15 | CATSRGTEAFF | TGTGCCACCAGCAGAGGTACTGAAGCTTTCTTT
TRBJ1-5 | NA | NA | TRBV2 | CASSNPSGESNQPQHF | TGTGCCAGCAGTAACCCCTCAGGGGAGAGCAATCAGCCCCAGCATTTT
TRBJ2-1 | NA | NA | TRBV7-9 | CASSLSIDEQFF | TGTGCCAGCAGCCTCTCCATCGATGAGCAGTTCTTC
TRBJ2-1 | TRBD2 | NA | TRBV19 | CASSTGLAVYNEQFF | TGTGCCAGTAGTACTGGACTAGCGGTCTACAATGAGCAGTTCTTC
TRBJ2-7 | NA | NA | TRBV11-2 | CASSFILSSYEQYF | TGTGCCAGCAGCTTTATCTTGAGCTCCTACGAGCAGTACTTC
TRBJ2-5 | NA | NA | TRBV11-3 | CASSFRDYQETQYF | TGTGCCAGCAGCTTTCGGGACTACCAAGAGACCCAGTACTTC
TRBJ2-7 | TRBD2 | NA | TRBV7-2 | CASSLGGGQAYEQYF | TGTGCCAGCAGCTTAGGGGGGGGTCAGGCCTACGAGCAGTACTTC
TRBJ1-2 | NA | NA | TRBV6-5 | CASSQQGIYGYTF | TGTGCCAGCAGTCAACAGGGTATATATGGCTACACCTTC
TRBJ2-1 | TRBD2 | NA | TRBV11-2 | CASSPGTSGSTYNEQFF | TGTGCCAGCAGCCCAGGGACTAGCGGGAGCACCTACAATGAGCAGTTCTTC